The TCR beta chain under discussion was sequenced for a study of blood T cell repertoires in COVID-19. On the study more broadly: Donors in the United States, Italy and Spain gave samples during acute or convalescent COVID-19. T cells, B-cell-depleted T cells, or PBMCs provided the cDNA or gDNA that served as material.

Original processing notes: Amplification with reference gene primers provided the estimates of nucleated cell counts. Data came from immunoSEQ multiplex PCR; TCRdb stores just in-frame clones and leaves some out. For V, J and clone size, that table is used; D and trimming come from the DNA. The top ten hold around 1.3% of the sample, which has approximately 140,000 clones, roughly 90% seen once. Germline V CDR1 and CDR2: LNHDA, SQIVND (reference sequence). This CDR3 region has 14 residues. With 3 bases removed from V and 7 bases from J, the gap between germline ends came to 13 bases. Those enrolled, adults aged about 18 to 89 years, came from under 25 US areas.

The sequence came from a woman aged 25 to 45 with acute COVID-19. The chain couples TRBV19 to TRBJ1-5; TRBD1 might be the D (6 bases). Sequenced: PBMCs or T cells enriched from blood (not recorded which). CDR3 nucleotides: TGTGCCAGTAGTATGAGTGGGGGCGGCCAGCCCCAGCATTTT. The encoded protein is CASSMSGGGQPQHF.